Listed below are T cell receptor beta chains from one sample, sequenced in a study of OX40 agonist ivuxolimab in advanced cancers. Sequencing used immunoSEQ multiplex PCR; TCRdb keeps in-frame clones, though not all of them. The sample lists 55,000 or so clones; about 90% were seen once. The material was CD4+ or CD8+ T cells sorted from blood, obtained in a trial of the OX40 agonist ivuxolimab. The receptor source for this set is an adult with an advanced solid tumor such as melanoma, head and neck, liver or kidney cancer. Each CDR3 is given with its conserved first and last residue. D genes are given only for firm matches. Clone size is given for some rows only: seen once, a few or many times, or a class if the clone is expanded.

size: .
V: TRBV5-3
J: TRBJ2-5
length: 18
D: TRBD2
DNA: TGTGCCAGAATTGCGGTACCTGGCGGGGGGACCTACCCAGAGACCCAGTACTTC
CDR3: CARIAVPGGGTYPETQYF

size: .
V: TRBV5-4
J: TRBJ1-5
length: 14
D: .
DNA: TGTGCCAGCAGCCTCGACGTGGGCAATCAGCCCCAGCATTTT
CDR3: CASSLDVGNQPQHF

size: few
V: TRBV6-4
J: TRBJ1-4
length: 14
D: TRBD1
DNA: TGTGCCAGCAATCCGGGACAGTCTATTGAAAAACTGTTTTTT
CDR3: CASNPGQSIEKLFF

size: few
V: TRBV11-2
J: TRBJ2-1
length: 13
D: TRBD2
DNA: TGTGCCAGCAGGACTTTACTAGCGGCCCCAGTGATCTTC
CDR3: CASRTLLAAPVIF

size: .
V: TRBV9
J: TRBJ1-1
length: 16
D: TRBD1
DNA: TGTGCCAGCAGCGTAGGTCCGGGACAGAAGAACACTGAAGCTTTCTTT
CDR3: CASSVGPGQKNTEAFF

size: .
V: TRBV6-5
J: TRBJ1-1
length: 14
D: TRBD1
DNA: TGTGCCAGCAGGCGGGACAGGGCGCGGACTGAAGCTTTCTTT
CDR3: CASRRDRARTEAFF

size: .
V: TRBV6-5
J: TRBJ2-3
length: 15
D: .
DNA: TGTGCCAGCAGTTACAGTGACTACCACACAGATACGCAGTATTTT
CDR3: CASSYSDYHTDTQYF

size: once
V: TRBV13
J: TRBJ1-4
length: 17
D: .
DNA: TGTGCCAGCAGCTCTCAGCACTGGACAGACCTGAATGAAAAACTGTTTTTT
CDR3: CASSSQHWTDLNEKLFF

size: few
V: TRBV18
J: TRBJ1-1
length: 13
D: .
DNA: TGTGCCAGCTCACCGGGACTCAACACTGAAGCTTTCTTT
CDR3: CASSPGLNTEAFF

size: .
V: TRBV5-5
J: TRBJ2-7
length: 12
D: .
DNA: TGTGCCAGCAGCTGGACCTTTGGGGAGCAGTACTTC
CDR3: CASSWTFGEQYF

size: .
V: TRBV6-4
J: TRBJ2-5
length: 15
D: TRBD2
DNA: TGTGCCAGCAGTGCCTTAGGACTAGCGGGGGAGACCCAGTACTTC
CDR3: CASSALGLAGETQYF

size: .
V: TRBV5-1
J: TRBJ2-7
length: 15
D: .
DNA: TGCGCCAGCAGCCGATTGTCGGCACCAAATGACGAGCAGTACTTC
CDR3: CASSRLSAPNDEQYF

size: .
V: TRBV28
J: TRBJ1-1
length: 12
D: .
DNA: TGTGCCAGCAGCTATCGACAGCATGAAGCTTTCTTT
CDR3: CASSYRQHEAFF

size: .
V: TRBV21-1
J: TRBJ2-5
length: 14
D: .
DNA: TGTGCCAGCTTCCGGACCGGTGGGAGAGAGACCCAGTACTTC
CDR3: CASFRTGGRETQYF

size: .
V: TRBV5-1
J: TRBJ1-6
length: 16
D: TRBD1
DNA: TGCGCCAGCAGCCCAGGACAGGGCGGAGTGGATTCACCCCTCCACTTT
CDR3: CASSPGQGGVDSPLHF

size: .
V: TRBV10-3
J: TRBJ1-2
length: 12
D: .
DNA: TGTGCCATCAGTGATCGAGGGGATGGCTACACCTTC
CDR3: CAISDRGDGYTF